Shown below are 4 T cell receptor beta chains from a single sample sequenced in a study of CXCR3-negative and CXCR3-positive naive CD8 T cells. These receptors have no known antigen. The libraries of TRB cDNA were prepared using 5' RACE with UMI labels. TCRdb re-called the 5' RACE reads, yielding one record per CDR3 amino acid sequence without DNA. Its table records approximately 98,000 distinct CDR3 sequences. Study results and limitations: The study found more hydrophobic TRB CDR3s in CXCR3-positive naive cells than in CXCR3-negative naive cells.

The sample was naive CXCR3+ CD8+ T cells from blood. Described subset: CD45RO-CCR7+CD27+CD95- naive CD8+ T cells expressing CXCR3 (TNR3+). The source of these receptors is a human donor in good health. Some clones in this sample may be carry-over from other donors' samples.

The chain recombines TRBV27 with TRBJ1-5. Looked up from germline, CDR1 is MNHEY and CDR2 is SMNVEV (reference sequence). The CDR3 consists of 13 residues. CDR3 residues: CASSLRVNQPQHF.

The chain combines TRBV29-1 with TRBJ2-1; TCRdb gives TRBD1 as the D gene, but with no DNA this cannot be confirmed. CDR1 and CDR2 (germline): SQVTM, ANQGSEA. This CDR3 has 13 residues. The CDR3 loop reads CSVEEQVFGEQFF.

The gene calls are TRBV4-1 and TRBJ2-1; without DNA, the TCRdb call of TRBD2 cannot be checked. This CDR3 contains 19 residues. Germline values: CDR1 MGHRA, CDR2 YSYEKL. The CDR3 reads CASSQEPGLAGGSYNEQFF.

The chain recombines TRBV29-1 with TRBJ1-2. The CDR3 covers 12 residues. Germline V CDR1 and CDR2: SQVTM, ANQGSEA. CDR3 sequence: CSVGADPYGYTF.